The 17 T cell receptor beta chains below come from one sample, sequenced in a study of response to subunit inactivated influenza vaccine (dated by TCRdb to 2016 to 2019). Library generation was performed with RT-PCR. Data came from an Illumina HiSeq 2500. TCRdb took the public reads, trimmed them with fastp at Q25, ran MiXCR for clone calling and kept in-frame beta chains. CDR3 protein sequences are deduplicated, and each keeps its most common genes and DNA. The sample data list over 800,000 distinct CDR3 sequences, and around 20% of these were observed just once. The ten largest clones take up 9.5% to 13% of the sample. This material consisted of PBMCs from blood, taken more than 4 days after vaccination. The source is a man in his fifties who received an inactivated influenza vaccine. Donor details come from another sample of the same person, matched by shared clones.

This chain joins TRBV20-1 and TRBJ2-3, with D tentatively TRBD1 or TRBD2 (5 bases each). V was trimmed by 2 bases and J by 2 bases, leaving 11 bases between them. Germline CDR1 reads DFQATT; CDR2 reads SNEGSKA (reference sequence). The CDR3 has 14 residues. The DNA for the CDR3 is TGCAGTGCTAGATGGGACGGCAACACAGATACGCAGTATTTT. It yields the protein CSARWDGNTDTQYF.

This clonotype has a count of ten or more. This chain joins TRBV5-1 and TRBJ2-7, with D hard to call. In germline, CDR1 is SGHRS, CDR2 YFSETQ. V was shortened by 0 bases and J by 0 bases, with 7 bases between the two germline ends. CDR3 length: 14 amino acids. CDR3 region: CASSLDNYSYEQYF. DNA of the CDR3: TGCGCCAGCAGCTTGGATAACTACTCCTACGAGCAGTACTTC.

The V and J genes are TRBV10-3 and TRBJ2-2, with D possibly being TRBD1 (5 bases). The CDR3 consists of 13 residues. Germline V lookup: CDR1 ENHRY, CDR2 SYGVKD. V was pared by 7 bases and J by 1 base, with 7 bases between. The CDR3 nucleotides read TGTGCCATCAACGACAGGAACACCGGGGAGCTGTTTTTT. Its protein is CAINDRNTGELFF.

The sample holds a few counts of this clonotype. The chain is built from TRBV20-1 and TRBJ2-3, with 15 positions matching TRBD2. The CDR3 loop spans 17 amino acids. V shed 5 bases and J 1 base; nucleotides not matched to a gene: 7. CDR1 and CDR2 (germline): DFQATT, SNEGSKA (reference sequence). This chain's CDR3 is CSASRTSGRGGTDTQYF. CDR3 in DNA: TGCAGTGCTTCCCGGACTAGCGGGAGGGGGGGCACAGATACGCAGTATTTT.

The CDR3 is CASSETRGRYEQYF. The CDR3 nucleotides read TGTGCCAGCAGTGAAACCAGGGGTCGGTACGAGCAGTACTTC. The chain recombines TRBV2 with TRBJ2-7; D is possibly TRBD1 (6 bases). The length of the CDR3 is 14 residues. V was trimmed by 2 bases and J by 4 bases, leaving 12 bases between them. Germline V gene lookup returns CDR1 SNHLY and CDR2 FYNNEI.

The genes are TRBV21-1 and TRBJ2-5; the D call in the table, TRBD2, was not verified against the DNA. TRBV21-1 is a known pseudogene. There are 19 residues in the CDR3. The DNA for the CDR3 is TGTGCCAGCAGCAAAGGAAAAAGACTAGCGGGAGCTGAACAAGAGACCCAGTACTTC. Translating it yields CASSKGKRLAGAEQETQYF.

This clonotype was observed a handful of times. The rearrangement joins TRBV10-2 to TRBJ2-3; 13 positions agree with TRBD2. Germline V gene lookup returns CDR1 WSHSY and CDR2 SAAADI. CDR3 size: 16 residues. J gave up 1 base and V 6 bases, and 4 bases lay outside the gene matches. In DNA form, the CDR3 reads TGCGCCAGCAGCGAAGGACTAGCGGGGGGCACAGATACGCAGTATTTT. Translated, it gives CASSEGLAGGTDTQYF.

The table lists this clonotype with a few counts. The chain couples TRBV20-1 to TRBJ1-5, with a weak D call TRBD1 (5 bases). CDR1 is DFQATT, CDR2 SNEGSKA, per germline (reference sequence). CDR3 size: 14 residues. V shed 3 bases and J shed 2 bases, with 11 bases lying between them. In DNA form, the CDR3 reads TGCAGTGCTAGTTGGGTGGGGGGCAATCAGCCCCAGCATTTT. It encodes CSASWVGGNQPQHF.

This clonotype appeared once. The genes are TRBV5-6 and TRBJ2-5, with D unclear. The CDR3 is 16 residues long. Germline CDR1 reads SGHDT; CDR2 reads YYEEEE. V gave up 4 bases and J gave up 2 bases, with 18 bases separating them. The CDR3 bases are TGTGCCAGCAGCCTCAAATATAGTCAAGGGCAAGAGACCCAGTACTTC. The encoded protein is CASSLKYSQGQETQYF. Together with reference TRBV5-6 and TRBJ2-5, the CDR3 gives the full variable domain: DAGVTQSPTHLIKTRGQQVTLRCSPKSGHDTVSWYQQALGQGPQFIFQYYEEEERQRGNFPDRFSGHQFPNYSSELNVNALLLGDSALYLCASSLKYSQGQETQYFGPGTRLLVL.

The rearrangement joins TRBV7-2 to TRBJ2-1; D is possibly TRBD2 (7 bases). There are 17 residues in the CDR3. Trimming took off 6 bases at V and 0 bases at J, with 18 bases between the two ends. Per germline, CDR1 SGHTA and CDR2 FQGNSA. CDR3 in amino acids: CASSILGAGASYNEQFF. CDR3 coding DNA: TGTGCCAGCAGTATACTAGGGGCGGGGGCCTCCTACAATGAGCAGTTCTTC.

This clonotype appeared a few times. The chain recombines TRBV6-2 or TRBV6-3 with TRBJ1-6; D is possibly TRBD1 (6 bases). Germline-derived CDR1 and CDR2 are MNHEY and SVGEGT. Trimming took 7 bases from V and 10 from J, leaving 14 bases between them. The CDR3 length is 13 residues. CDR3 in amino acids: CASNQGIRSPLHF. CDR3 sequence (DNA): TGTGCCAGCAACCAGGGGATCAGGTCACCCCTCCACTTT.

The V gene is TRBV6-1, the J gene TRBJ2-3; D may be TRBD2 (7 bases). V was trimmed by 3 bases and J by 1 base, leaving 14 bases between them. Germline CDR1 and CDR2: MNHNS and SASEGT. CDR3 length: 16 amino acids. CDR3 amino acids: CASSDRGSGGTDTQYF. CDR3 coding DNA: TGTGCCAGCAGTGACAGGGGCAGCGGGGGCACAGATACGCAGTATTTT.

This chain connects TRBV6-1 to TRBJ1-5; 7 nucleotides match TRBD1. CDR3 length: 16 amino acids. V was clipped by 5 bases and J by 0 bases; unmatched bases: 7. The V gene's germline CDR1 is MNHNS and CDR2 SASEGT. The CDR3 nucleotides are TGTGCCAGCAGTCGGACAGGACGGTATAGCAATCAGCCCCAGCATTTT. This translates into CASSRTGRYSNQPQHF.

The rearrangement links TRBV4-1 to TRBJ2-3; D gene uncertain. The CDR3 has 13 residues. The ends were cut back, 4 bases at V and 4 bases at J, with 9 bases in the middle. Per the germline V gene, CDR1 is MGHRA and CDR2 is YSYEKL. Written as DNA, the CDR3 is TGCGCCAGCAGCCTAGAGACTTCAGATACGCAGTATTTT. Protein sequence: CASSLETSDTQYF.

The V call is TRBV4-2, the J call TRBJ2-7; 8 bases fit TRBD2. CDR1 is LGHNA and CDR2 is YNFKEQ in the germline V gene. The length of the CDR3 is 15 residues. V trimming: 3 bases; J trimming: 2 bases; junction bases outside the gene matches: 6. CDR3 sequence: CASSHGLASTYEQYF. For the CDR3, the DNA is TGTGCCAGCAGCCACGGACTAGCCTCCACCTACGAGCAGTACTTC.

This clonotype was counted a few times. CDR3 DNA sequence: TGCGCCAGCAGCGCAGGGACAGGTGGACTCCTAGAGACCCAGTACTTC. Its protein product is CASSAGTGGLLETQYF. V and J are TRBV4-1 and TRBJ2-5; the match to TRBD1 covers 8 bases. The CDR3 extends over 16 amino acids. CDR1 is MGHRA and CDR2 is YSYEKL in the germline V gene. The V and J ends lost 5 bases and 4 bases, in that order; junction bases with no gene match: 12.

The CDR3 DNA reads as TGTGCCAGCACCACGACAGGGGGCGCACCTGGGGCCAACGTCCTGACTTTC. Its translation: CASTTTGGAPGANVLTF. The J gene is TRBJ2-6, the V gene TRBV2; 10 bases map to TRBD1. The CDR3 is 17 amino acids. V gave up 7 bases and J gave up 2 bases; unmatched junction bases: 8. The germline V gene has CDR1 SNHLY and CDR2 FYNNEI.